This TCR beta chain was sequenced in a study of CD8+ T cells in alopecia areata. Study context: Patients in the study were on tofacitinib for 6 to 18 months, then off it for 6 months. Findings of the study overall: With patients, TCR sharing proved less clear than in mice, a difference possibly related to HLA.

RNA extraction and reverse transcription yielded cDNA as sequencing template. The method was immunoSEQ multiplex PCR; TCRdb's version includes in-frame clones alone and lacks a portion of them. The table lists fewer than 250,000 clones, more than 30% of them singletons. V was cut by 3 bases and J by 1 base, with 7 bases left in between. The V gene's germline CDR1 is KGHSH and CDR2 LQKENI. The CDR3 is made up of 14 amino acids. Treatment of the sample: oral pan-JAK inhibitor, 5-10 mg twice daily. PBMCs, the starting material, were the source of sorted CD4+ and CD8+ T cells. Notes on this clone: The antigen remains undetermined.

The chain joins TRBV18 to TRBJ1-5, with D possibly being TRBD1 (6 bases). The receptor was derived from a human donor with alopecia areata. Sequences were derived from CD4+ T cells sorted from blood, sampled between weeks 30 and 35, from a patient treated with tofacitinib. The chain's CDR3 is CASSPGQSNQPQHF. DNA of the CDR3: TGTGCCAGCTCACCGGGACAAAGCAATCAGCCCCAGCATTTT.